The 23 T cell receptor beta chains below were found in one sample sequenced in a study of T cell changes during pregnancy in multiple sclerosis. The repertoire was sequenced with immunoSEQ multiplex PCR; TCRdb's copy has only in-frame clones and lacks some. The profile shows about 50,000 clones, approximately 92% of them singletons. Material: CD4+ T cells from peripheral blood mononuclear cells, obtained in the third trimester of pregnancy. These receptors all stem from a female donor with multiple sclerosis, enrolled in a pregnancy study.

This rearrangement joins TRBV6-5 to TRBJ2-1; no clear D. The CDR3 is 11 amino acids. The germline V and J ends were trimmed by 4 bases and 9 bases, with 7 bases remaining between them. The germline CDR1 and CDR2 sequences are MNHEY and SVGAGI. Here the CDR3 reads CASSSHSEQFF. The CDR3 DNA is TGTGCCAGCAGTTCGCACAGTGAGCAGTTCTTC.

V and J are TRBV5-4 and TRBJ2-4, with TRBD2 identical over 7 bases. CDR1 is SGHNT, CDR2 YYREEE, per germline (reference sequence). The junction had 12 bases not matched to a gene; V was cut back by 0 bases and J by 9 bases. This CDR3 has 16 residues. Here the CDR3 DNA reads TGTGCCAGCAGCTTGGCCCTTCGCAGCCGCGGGGGCATTCAGTACTTC. It yields the protein CASSLALRSRGGIQYF.

The chain employs TRBV7-9 and TRBJ1-4; maybe TRBD1 (6 bases). This CDR3 is 15 amino acids long. Trimming removed 6 bases from V and 3 bases from J, with 14 bases in between. Germline V lookup: CDR1 SEHNR, CDR2 FQNEAQ (reference sequence). This chain's CDR3 is CASRSLRGSNEKLFF. CDR3 bases: TGTGCCAGCAGATCCCTGAGGGGGTCTAATGAAAAACTGTTTTTT.

The chain is built from TRBV6-4 and TRBJ2-5; weak D call: TRBD1 (6 bases). Per germline, CDR1 MRHNA and CDR2 SNTAGT. This CDR3 is built from 13 residues. V was shortened by 4 bases and J by 5 bases, with 11 bases between the two germline ends. The CDR3 spells CASSVGAGETQYF. CDR3 bases: TGTGCCAGCAGTGTGGGGGCAGGGGAGACCCAGTACTTC.

The V gene is TRBV4-3, the J gene TRBJ2-7; 8 nucleotides agree with TRBD1. The CDR3 is made up of 17 amino acids. V trimming: 2 bases; J trimming: 5 bases; junction bases outside the gene matches: 14. The germline CDR1 and CDR2 sequences are LGHNA and YSLEER. In DNA form, the CDR3 reads TGCGCCAGCAGCCAAATCATATCGGGGACAGGTGTCCACGAGCAGTACTTC. Protein product: CASSQIISGTGVHEQYF.

The chain combines TRBV25-1 with TRBJ2-3, with D possibly being TRBD1 (6 bases). The germline CDR1 and CDR2 sequences are MGHDK and SYGVNS. CDR3 length equals 13 residues. V gave up 5 bases and J gave up 5 bases, with 11 bases separating them. CDR3 nucleotide sequence: TGTGCCAGCAGTATGGGGGCGCAAGATACGCAGTATTTT. Protein sequence: CASSMGAQDTQYF.

This rearrangement joins TRBV6-1 to TRBJ1-1; unclear D gene. The CDR3 extends over 12 amino acids. Trimming pared 4 bases from V and 8 bases from J, leaving 11 bases between. Germline V gene data show CDR1 as MNHNS and CDR2 as SASEGT. CDR3 loop: CASSGSWQEAFF. For the CDR3, the DNA is TGTGCCAGCAGTGGCTCTTGGCAAGAAGCTTTCTTT.

V and J are TRBV25-1 and TRBJ1-2; D unresolved. The V gene's germline CDR1 is MGHDK and CDR2 SYGVNS. This CDR3 region has 14 residues. V lost 0 bases, J lost 3 bases, and 8 bases lay in between. CDR3 DNA: TGTGCCAGCAGTGAATACGGGAACGACTATGGCTACACCTTC. This translates into CASSEYGNDYGYTF.

This clone has only a few counts. V usage is TRBV6-1 and J usage is TRBJ2-2; 8 bases map to TRBD1. Germline V gene data show CDR1 as MNHNS and CDR2 as SASEGT. V lost 10 bases and J lost 4; bases outside the gene matches: 11. This CDR3 has 15 residues. CDR3 loop: CAIPRTGISTGELFF. The CDR3 DNA sequence: TGTGCCATACCAAGGACAGGGATTTCCACCGGGGAGCTGTTTTTT.

The chain links TRBV15 to TRBJ1-5; TRBD1 agrees at 9 bases. V gave up 5 bases and J gave up 6 bases; unmatched junction bases: 2. The CDR3 is 13 amino acids. Germline CDR1 and CDR2: LNHNV and YYDKDF (reference sequence). DNA of the CDR3: TGTGCCACCAGCTGGACAGGGGTTCAGCCCCAGCATTTT. It encodes CATSWTGVQPQHF.

This sequence joins TRBV11-2 and TRBJ1-6, with 7 bases identical to TRBD1. Trimming removed 2 bases from V and 10 bases from J; junction bases left unmatched: 11. Germline-derived CDR1 and CDR2 are SGHAT and FQNNGV. CDR3 length: 16 amino acids. In DNA, the CDR3 is TGTGCCAGCAGCTTAATCGGGAGGGACAGAGGCTCACCCCTCCACTTT. It encodes CASSLIGRDRGSPLHF.

The chain recombines TRBV5-1 with TRBJ1-2, with 11 bases fitting TRBD1. V shed 4 bases, J shed 4 bases, and the junction held 3 bases outside the gene matches. The CDR3 loop spans 14 amino acids. Germline loops: CDR1 SGHRS, CDR2 YFSETQ. CDR3 sequence reads: CASSQDRGPYGYTF. In DNA, the CDR3 is TGCGCCAGCAGCCAGGACAGGGGGCCCTATGGCTACACCTTC.

The chain couples TRBV30 to TRBJ2-3; D gene ambiguous. CDR1 and CDR2 from the germline V gene are GTSNPN and SVGIG (reference sequence). The CDR3 contains 15 residues. Trimming took 1 base from V and 4 from J, leaving 15 bases between them. This CDR3 is CAWSEASLSADTQYF. In DNA, the CDR3 is TGTGCCTGGAGTGAGGCCAGCTTAAGCGCAGATACGCAGTATTTT.

This rearrangement joins TRBV9 to TRBJ2-7; D possibly corresponds to TRBD2 (5 bases). The CDR3 spans 15 residues. Germline CDR1 and CDR2: SGDLS and YYNGEE. Trimming cost V 4 bases and J 3 bases, with 17 bases left between them. CDR3 amino acids: CASSPRVGVIYEQYF. The CDR3 coding sequence is TGTGCCAGCAGCCCGCGGGTTGGGGTTATCTACGAGCAGTACTTC.

J is TRBJ2-4 and V is TRBV7-2, with 8 bases identical to TRBD1. This CDR3 region has 15 residues. V was pared by 5 bases and J by 7 bases, with 10 bases of the junction left unmatched. From germline, CDR1 is SGHTA and CDR2 FQGNSA. Written as DNA, the CDR3 is TGTGCCAGCAGCGCCCGGGACAGGTTTGGTAACATTCAGTACTTC. Protein: CASSARDRFGNIQYF.

V and J are TRBV7-3 and TRBJ2-2; maybe TRBD2 (5 bases). Per the germline V gene, CDR1 is SGHTA and CDR2 is FQGTGA. CDR3 size: 16 residues. V lost 5 bases, J lost 0 bases, and 13 bases lay in between. The CDR3 protein is CASSPGRGSNTGELFF. CDR3 nucleotide sequence: TGTGCCAGCAGCCCGGGCCGGGGTTCGAACACCGGGGAGCTGTTTTTT.

The rearrangement uses TRBV7-2 and TRBJ2-6, with D tentatively TRBD1 (6 bases). The CDR3 is made up of 15 amino acids. The germline CDR1 and CDR2 sequences are SGHTA and FQGNSA. Trimming pared 3 bases from V and 3 bases from J, leaving 9 bases between. CDR3 loop: CASSFWGLGANVLTF. The CDR3 region has the DNA TGTGCCAGCAGCTTTTGGGGGCTTGGGGCCAACGTCCTGACTTTC.

This clone was seen only once. V gene TRBV30 combines with J gene TRBJ1-2, with TRBD1 matching over 7 bases. V was pared by 3 bases and J by 5 bases, with 9 bases of the junction left unmatched. This CDR3 has 14 amino acids. The V gene's germline CDR1 is GTSNPN and CDR2 SVGIG (reference sequence). The CDR3 DNA is TGTGCCTGGAGCCGGGGGACAGTCCTATATGGCTACACCTTC. Its protein product is CAWSRGTVLYGYTF.

This chain connects TRBV19 to TRBJ1-2, with 8 bases fitting TRBD1. With 5 bases clipped from V and 8 bases from J, the junction kept 16 bases outside the gene matches. CDR3 length: 16 amino acids. Germline V gene data show CDR1 as LNHDA and CDR2 as SQIVND (reference sequence). CDR3 amino acids: CASSHDRGPMGRGYTF. The CDR3 nucleotides are TGTGCCAGTAGTCATGACAGGGGCCCCATGGGCCGCGGCTACACCTTC.

The chain is built from TRBV4-2 and TRBJ2-2, with D tentatively TRBD2 (7 bases). Trimming pared 6 bases from V and 1 base from J, leaving 15 bases between. The CDR3 is made up of 16 amino acids. The germline CDR1 and CDR2 sequences are LGHNA and YNFKEQ. Here the CDR3 reads CASRLGEGGNTGELFF. CDR3 in DNA: TGTGCCAGCAGACTCGGGGAGGGGGGGAACACCGGGGAGCTGTTTTTT.

V is TRBV7-6 and J is TRBJ2-3, with D perhaps TRBD2 (6 bases). This CDR3 is 14 amino acids long. CDR1 SGHVS and CDR2 FNYEAQ come from the germline V gene. V was cut by 5 bases and J by 6 bases, with 15 bases left in between. The CDR3 nucleotides read TGTGCCAGCAGCCCCCGAGGCGGGGCTGATACGCAGTATTTT. It specifies CASSPRGGADTQYF.

The chain uses TRBV4-1 and TRBJ2-3, with D possibly matching TRBD2 (7 bases). Trimming removed 4 bases from V and 2 bases from J, with 10 bases in between. Germline V CDR1 and CDR2: MGHRA, YSYEKL. The CDR3 is 14 amino acids. CDR3 amino acids: CASSRGGPTDTQYF. DNA for the CDR3: TGCGCCAGCAGCCGCGGGGGCCCCACAGATACGCAGTATTTT.

This chain uses TRBV18 with TRBJ1-1; TRBD1 agrees at 9 bases. The CDR3 loop spans 16 amino acids. CDR1 and CDR2 (germline): KGHSH, LQKENI. J gave up 1 base and V 3 bases, and 6 bases lay outside the gene matches. Here the CDR3 reads CASSPVTGQGNTEAFF. In DNA form, the CDR3 reads TGTGCCAGCTCACCGGTAACGGGACAGGGGAACACTGAAGCTTTCTTT.